The next 32 T cell receptor beta chains were all read from a single sample in a study of a mutant IDH1 vaccine in newly diagnosed glioma (dated by TCRdb to 2020 to 2023). This specimen's time point label, per the study, means: week 5, during vaccination. Each vaccine dose, consisting of 300 ug of a 20-mer mutant IDH1 peptide in Montanide, was administered subcutaneously with topical imiquimod. Library generation was performed with the immunoSEQ multiplex PCR assay. TCRdb took this table from immuneACCESS and kept in-frame rearrangements with V and J called. Such tables lack part of the clones; where checked against another copy, unresolved V genes explain under half of the gap, and the rest is unexplained. The sample table shows tens of thousands of clones, and approximately 85% are seen once. The top ten clonotypes cover 1.7% of the sample. These receptors have no known antigen. Sequenced here: PBMCs, sampled from a glioma patient whose treatment included an IDH1 peptide vaccine. The receptors derive from a man between 35 and 55 years old with glioma.

This clone was counted only a few times. Because the CDR3 is missing its conserved closing phenylalanine or tryptophan, this is likely a read error. The limits of the CDR3 on the DNA are not certain, so only TCRdb's listed CDR3 is given. The V call is TRBV7-3, the J call TRBJ1-2; the table's TRBD1 call for D was not verified on the DNA. The CDR3 sequence runs 10 residues, both termini included. Germline assignment: CDR1 SGHTA and CDR2 FQGTGA. The CDR3 spells CASSLTRQGT.

This clone is medium-sized (0.01 to 0.1%). The V call is TRBV6-6, the J call TRBJ1-1; 7 nucleotides agree with TRBD1. Per germline, CDR1 MNHNY and CDR2 SVGAGI (reference sequence). The CDR3 loop spans 13 amino acids. V dropped 6 bases and J dropped 4; count of bases not matched to a gene: 5. The chain's CDR3 is CASRNNRGTEAFF. CDR3 DNA sequence: TGTGCCAGCAGAAACAACAGGGGCACTGAAGCTTTCTTT.

The chain is built from TRBV15 and TRBJ2-7, with 12 bases lining up with TRBD2. V shed 9 bases and J 3 bases; nucleotides not matched to a gene: 3. This CDR3 contains 13 residues. From germline, CDR1 is LNHNV and CDR2 YYDKDF (reference sequence). In DNA form, the CDR3 reads TGTGCCACATCTAGCGGGAGGGTCTACGAGCAGTACTTC. It specifies CATSSGRVYEQYF.

This rearrangement joins TRBV5-1 to TRBJ2-1; TRBD1 matches at 7 bases. Losses at the gene ends were 5 bases for V and 1 base for J; bases not matched to a gene: 3. The germline gives CDR1 SGHRS, CDR2 YFSETQ. This CDR3 contains 14 residues. The CDR3 DNA reads TGCGCCAGCAGTTCGGGACAGTCCTACAATGAGCAGTTCTTC. Its translation is CASSSGQSYNEQFF.

The rearrangement joins TRBV13 to TRBJ2-7; possibly TRBD2 for D (6 bases). Deletions cut 0 bases from V and 4 bases from J, with 19 bases between. The CDR3 runs 17 residues. CDR1 PRHDT and CDR2 FYEKMQ come from the germline V gene (reference sequence). The CDR3 DNA sequence: TGTGCCAGCAGCTTAGGCCTCCAGTCGGGGGAGGATTACGAGCAGTACTTC. Protein sequence: CASSLGLQSGEDYEQYF.

V is TRBV7-8 and J is TRBJ1-2, with D perhaps TRBD1 (5 bases). Trimming left V 1 base short and J 4 bases short, with 10 bases between. The CDR3 covers 14 residues. Germline CDR1 reads SGHVS; CDR2 reads FQNEAQ. The CDR3 sequence is CASSLVPGRYGYTF. CDR3 bases: TGTGCCAGCAGCTTAGTTCCAGGGCGCTATGGCTACACCTTC.

The chain has TRBV10-3 and TRBJ1-2, with a weak D call TRBD1 (6 bases). In germline, CDR1 is ENHRY, CDR2 SYGVKD. The length of the CDR3 is 16 residues. V lost 3 bases to trimming and J lost 2 bases, with 16 bases between them. CDR3 protein: CAISEVTGTLNYGYTF. CDR3 nucleotides: TGTGCCATCAGTGAAGTAACCGGGACACTAAACTATGGCTACACCTTC.

This clone was seen a single time. This rearrangement joins TRBV5-1 to TRBJ2-1; 9 bases line up with TRBD1. CDR3 length equals 14 residues. Germline CDR1 is SGHRS and CDR2 is YFSETQ. V trimming: 2 bases; J trimming: 7 bases; junction bases outside the gene matches: 4. The CDR3 DNA follows: TGCGCCAGCAGCTTCGGGACAGGGCCGAATGAGCAGTTCTTC. Residues: CASSFGTGPNEQFF.

This chain links TRBV18 with TRBJ2-7; D uncertain. From germline, CDR1 is KGHSH and CDR2 LQKENI. The CDR3 loop spans 14 amino acids. Trimming pared 5 bases from V and 6 bases from J, leaving 17 bases between. The CDR3 DNA is TGTGCCAGCTCAAGCGCCCGTGGGCTCCGCGAGCAGTACTTC. Its protein product is CASSSARGLREQYF.

The chain combines TRBV5-4 with TRBJ2-6; no clear D. Germline values: CDR1 SGHNT, CDR2 YYREEE (reference sequence). The CDR3 extends over 13 amino acids. Trimming pared 8 bases from V and 2 bases from J, leaving 8 bases between. The CDR3 loop reads CASRVTGANVLTF. CDR3 coding DNA: TGTGCCAGTCGGGTGACTGGGGCCAACGTCCTGACTTTC.

J is TRBJ2-7 and V is TRBV5-5; D uncertain. V lost 0 bases and J 0 bases, leaving 13 bases between the germline ends. There are 16 residues in the CDR3. Germline loops: CDR1 SGHKS, CDR2 YYEKEE (reference sequence). CDR3 sequence (DNA): TGTGCCAGCAGCTTGGGTGGGCAGGACCCCTCCTACGAGCAGTACTTC. Translation: CASSLGGQDPSYEQYF.

The chain is built from TRBV19 and TRBJ1-4; D uncertain. Trimming stripped 8 bases from V and 8 bases from J, with 15 bases between. Germline V CDR1 and CDR2: LNHDA, SQIVND (reference sequence). This CDR3 has 13 amino acids. CDR3 protein: CASGQRGSEKLFF. CDR3 nucleotide sequence: TGTGCCAGTGGCCAGCGGGGAAGCGAAAAACTGTTTTTT.

This chain joins TRBV29-1 and TRBJ1-1, with D unclear. The CDR3 is made up of 14 amino acids. The V gene lost 4 bases and the J gene lost 3 bases, with 15 bases spanning the gap. Germline V gives CDR1 SQVTM, CDR2 ANQGSEA. CDR3 sequence reads: CSVVPTAGYTEAFF. CDR3 bases: TGCAGCGTTGTTCCCACGGCCGGGTACACTGAAGCTTTCTTT. Using reference TRBV29-1 and TRBJ1-1 for the parts outside the CDR3, the full variable domain is SAVISQKPSRDICQRGTSLTIQCQVDSQVTMMFWYRQQPGQSLTLIATANQGSEATYESGFVIDKFPISRPNLTFSTLTVSNMSPEDSSIYLCSVVPTAGYTEAFFGQGTRLTVV.

The chain is built from TRBV7-3 and TRBJ2-2; 7 nucleotides line up with TRBD2. The J segment lost 0 bases and the V segment lost 4 bases, leaving 5 bases of the junction unmatched. CDR1 is SGHTA, CDR2 FQGTGA, per germline. The CDR3 spans 16 residues. The CDR3 region is CASSSKAGANTGELFF. DNA for the CDR3: TGTGCCAGCAGCTCAAAGGCGGGAGCGAACACCGGGGAGCTGTTTTTT.

The chain links TRBV5-6 to TRBJ1-2, with no clear D. This CDR3 spans 14 amino acids. Looked up from germline, CDR1 is SGHDT and CDR2 is YYEEEE. Trimming left V 0 bases short and J 3 bases short, with 9 bases between. CDR3 DNA: TGTGCCAGCAGCTTGGCCTCATTCGACTATGGCTACACCTTC. Encoded protein: CASSLASFDYGYTF. The whole variable domain, remainder taken from reference TRBV5-6 and TRBJ1-2, is DAGVTQSPTHLIKTRGQQVTLRCSPKSGHDTVSWYQQALGQGPQFIFQYYEEEERQRGNFPDRFSGHQFPNYSSELNVNALLLGDSALYLCASSLASFDYGYTFGSGTRLTVV.

The chain carries TRBV7-8 and TRBJ2-5; D gene ambiguous. Trimming removed 4 bases at V and 5 bases at J, with 8 bases between. Germline values: CDR1 SGHVS, CDR2 FQNEAQ. The CDR3 is made up of 12 amino acids. CDR3 in amino acids: CASSSALETQYF. CDR3 nucleotide sequence: TGTGCCAGCAGCTCGGCACTGGAGACCCAGTACTTC.

This clone occurred a few times. This chain uses TRBV7-9 with TRBJ1-2; the D is unclear. The CDR3 loop spans 13 amino acids. V shed 1 base and J shed 2 bases, with 5 bases lying between them. Germline CDR1 and CDR2: SEHNR and FQNEAQ (reference sequence). CDR3 DNA: TGTGCCAGCAGCTTAGAGCAGAACTATGGCTACACCTTC. This gives the protein CASSLEQNYGYTF.

This sequence joins TRBV7-2 and TRBJ2-7; possible D gene TRBD2, 6 bases. This CDR3 contains 14 residues. Between the trimmed V and J ends, which lost 8 bases and 7 bases, there was a span of 21 bases. The germline V gene encodes CDR1 SGHTA and CDR2 FQGNSA. The CDR3, as DNA: TGTGCCAGCTCCCCGGGCCCTGGGGGGAAAGAGCAGTACTTC. Its protein product is CASSPGPGGKEQYF. The entire variable domain, with the rest obtained from reference TRBV7-2 and TRBJ2-7, is as follows: GAGVSQSPSNKVTEKGKDVELRCDPISGHTALYWYRQSLGQGLEFLIYFQGNSAPDKSGLPSDRFSAERTGGSVSTLTIQRTQQEDSAVYLCASSPGPGGKEQYFGPGTRLTVT.

The CDR3 sequence: CASSISLAVSYEQYF. Written as DNA, the CDR3 is TGTGCCAGTAGTATAAGCCTAGCGGTCTCCTACGAGCAGTACTTC. This chain links TRBV19 with TRBJ2-7; 7 nucleotides match TRBD2. The CDR3 is made up of 15 amino acids. The germline CDR1 and CDR2 sequences are LNHDA and SQIVND (reference sequence). The J segment lost 0 bases and the V segment lost 2 bases, leaving 4 bases of the junction unmatched. The full variable domain, with the rest looked up from reference TRBV19 and TRBJ2-7, is DGGITQSPKYLFRKEGQNVTLSCEQNLNHDAMYWYRQDPGQGLRLIYYSQIVNDFQKGDIAEGYSVSREKKESFPLTVTSAQKNPTAFYLCASSISLAVSYEQYFGPGTRLTVT.

The genes are TRBV2 and TRBJ2-7, with a weak D call TRBD2 (5 bases). Germline V gene sequence: CDR1 SNHLY, CDR2 FYNNEI. The CDR3 has 14 amino acids. V shed 2 bases and J shed 4 bases, with 12 bases lying between them. The CDR3 DNA is TGTGCCAGCAGTGAACGGGGTGCAGGATACGAGCAGTACTTC. It codes for CASSERGAGYEQYF. Combining the CDR3 with reference TRBV2 and TRBJ2-7 gives the whole variable domain EPEVTQTPSHQVTQMGQEVILRCVPISNHLYFYWYRQILGQKVEFLVSFYNNEISEKSEIFDDQFSVERPDGSNFTLKIRSTKLEDSAMYFCASSERGAGYEQYFGPGTRLTVT.

The rearrangement joins TRBV7-3 to TRBJ2-2; TRBD2 matches at 7 bases. The germline V gene encodes CDR1 SGHTA and CDR2 FQGTGA. This CDR3 spans 14 amino acids. V lost 7 bases, J lost 5 bases, and 7 bases stayed unmatched. The CDR3 DNA is TGTGCCAGCACTCTGAGGCGGGGGACCGGGGAGCTGTTTTTT. Translated: CASTLRRGTGELFF.

The chain employs TRBV7-2 and TRBJ2-7; TRBD2 might be the D (5 bases). Germline V gene lookup returns CDR1 SGHTA and CDR2 FQGNSA. The CDR3 has 15 amino acids. Trimming removed 1 base from V and 1 base from J, with 11 bases in between. Written as DNA, the CDR3 is TGTGCCAGCAGCTTAGAAAGCGGAACGTCCTACGAGCAGTACTTC. Translated: CASSLESGTSYEQYF. Variable domain in full (rest from reference TRBV7-2 and TRBJ2-7): GAGVSQSPSNKVTEKGKDVELRCDPISGHTALYWYRQSLGQGLEFLIYFQGNSAPDKSGLPSDRFSAERTGGSVSTLTIQRTQQEDSAVYLCASSLESGTSYEQYFGPGTRLTVT.

This chain connects TRBV5-1 to TRBJ2-4; a weak D match, TRBD2 (5 bases). Trimming removed 1 base at V and 10 bases at J, with 6 bases between. The CDR3 loop spans 11 amino acids. Germline values: CDR1 SGHRS, CDR2 YFSETQ. The CDR3 sequence: CASSLTGIQYF. The CDR3 bases are TGCGCCAGCAGCTTGACGGGGATTCAGTACTTC.

This chain links TRBV12-5 with TRBJ2-1; D remains unclear. From germline, CDR1 is LGHNT and CDR2 FRNRAP. This CDR3 region has 12 residues. V was trimmed by 9 bases and J by 5 bases, leaving 11 bases between them. CDR3 region: CASLELDNEQFF. CDR3 DNA sequence: TGTGCTAGCCTGGAACTGGACAATGAGCAGTTCTTC.

V is TRBV5-4 and J is TRBJ1-4; tentatively, D is TRBD1 (5 bases). CDR3 length equals 15 residues. Per the germline V gene, CDR1 is SGHNT and CDR2 is YYREEE (reference sequence). The V end was cut by 0 bases, the J end by 0 bases, with 6 bases between. The CDR3 nucleotides read TGTGCCAGCAGCTTGGGGGGGGCAACTAATGAAAAACTGTTTTTT. The encoded protein is CASSLGGATNEKLFF.

The V and J genes are TRBV18 and TRBJ1-1; unclear D gene. Germline CDR1 KGHSH, CDR2 LQKENI. This CDR3 spans 14 amino acids. V shed 3 bases and J shed 3 bases, with 11 bases lying between them. CDR3 bases: TGTGCCAGCTCACCCCCGTTACGGGACACTGAAGCTTTCTTT. Protein: CASSPPLRDTEAFF.

This clone was observed a few times. The V and J genes are TRBV19 and TRBJ1-4; D gene uncertain. From germline, CDR1 is LNHDA and CDR2 SQIVND (reference sequence). V dropped 5 bases and J dropped 4 bases, with 5 bases sitting between them. This CDR3 has 12 residues. The DNA for the CDR3 is TGTGCCAGTAGTGGAAGTAATGAAAAACTGTTTTTT. This codes for CASSGSNEKLFF.

The chain joins TRBV10-1 to TRBJ2-1; D may be TRBD2 (7 bases). Germline V gene sequence: CDR1 WNHNN, CDR2 SYGVQD (reference sequence). Trimming took off 7 bases at V and 2 bases at J, with 15 bases between the two ends. The CDR3 extends over 15 amino acids. The CDR3 reads CASTEGGAAYNEQFF. The CDR3 DNA is TGCGCCAGCACCGAGGGGGGGGCGGCCTACAATGAGCAGTTCTTC.

V and J are TRBV19 and TRBJ1-3; D perhaps matches TRBD1 (5 bases). Germline V lookup: CDR1 LNHDA, CDR2 SQIVND (reference sequence). The CDR3 loop spans 15 amino acids. Trimming stripped 7 bases from V and 2 bases from J, with 15 bases between. In DNA form, the CDR3 reads TGTGCCAGTACCGACAGCGAGGTACCTGGAAACACCATATATTTT. Amino acid sequence: CASTDSEVPGNTIYF.

V is TRBV27 and J is TRBJ2-7, with TRBD1 identical over 8 bases. Germline CDR1 and CDR2: MNHEY and SMNVEV (reference sequence). The trim removed 7 bases at V and 3 bases at J, leaving 8 bases unmatched. The CDR3 has 14 amino acids. This CDR3 is CASTETGADYEQYF. The CDR3 DNA follows: TGTGCCAGCACCGAGACAGGGGCCGACTACGAGCAGTACTTC.

This chain joins TRBV5-1 and TRBJ2-1, with 9 bases matching TRBD2. Germline V gives CDR1 SGHRS, CDR2 YFSETQ. V trimming: 0 bases; J trimming: 7 bases; junction bases outside the gene matches: 5. This CDR3 is built from 15 residues. The CDR3 reads CASSLVLAGVNEQFF. CDR3 sequence (DNA): TGCGCCAGCAGCTTGGTGTTAGCGGGAGTTAATGAGCAGTTCTTC.

This sequence joins TRBV7-9 and TRBJ2-7, with D unclear. The germline CDR1 and CDR2 sequences are SEHNR and FQNEAQ (reference sequence). The V gene lost 1 base and the J gene lost 2 bases, with 9 bases spanning the gap. The length of the CDR3 is 14 residues. The CDR3 DNA reads as TGTGCCAGCAGCTTAGTCCCAGAGACCTACGAGCAGTACTTC. Its translation: CASSLVPETYEQYF.